This T cell receptor (beta chain) is drawn from a study of cytomegalovirus exposure and HLA in healthy donors. Whole-study context: Previous work identified roughly 120 million unique TCR beta sequences from 150 million to 200 million T cells. Study-level findings and limits: Later, TCR association rates were found to vary by HLA locus, highest for DRB1 and lowest for HLA-C. What a later analysis reportedly showed was that an Asian-associated ancestry cluster had fewer N-insertions than the approximately 700-donor mean.

Note on this clone: What it binds is unknown.

Trimming removed 5 bases from V and 3 bases from J; junction bases left unmatched: 9. Germline values: CDR1 SGHRS, CDR2 YFSETQ. The CDR3 is 17 residues long. The primer mix had 60 Vbeta and 13 Jbeta primers. The repertoire was sequenced with immunoSEQ multiplex PCR; TCRdb's copy has only in-frame clones and lacks some. This listing includes about 120,000 clones. While unrecorded immune exposures were likely, the donors were nominally healthy when sampled. V and J are TRBV5-1 and TRBJ2-3; TRBD2 agrees at 13 bases. The source of this sequence is a young man in good health and CMV-seronegative. The source material was PBMCs. CDR3 sequence reads: CASREPTSGGRTDTQYF. Here the CDR3 DNA reads TGCGCCAGCAGGGAGCCGACTAGCGGGGGGAGGACAGATACGCAGTATTTT.